The clone carrying this T cell receptor (beta chain) was seen a few times. Its antigen is still unknown. The data were taken from a study of identical twins. Study-wide results and caveats: Fewer insertions were carried by abundant cord blood beta clonotypes, but none was seen in memory repertoires. The study found that models underestimated out-of-frame TCR alpha sharing in monozygotic twins. Twins shared out-of-frame alpha sequences with excess low generation probability.

The J segment lost 3 bases and the V segment lost 0 bases, leaving 9 bases of the junction unmatched. Looked up from germline, CDR1 is SGHAT and CDR2 is FQDESV (reference sequence). The CDR3 loop spans 17 amino acids. MiXCR was run by TCRdb on the 5' RACE reads, yielding one entry per CDR3 protein. The repertoire has 1.5 million to 2 million distinct CDR3 sequences, around 29% of them found once; the top ten carry approximately 0.29%. The receptor comes from a newborn girl in good health. The chain joins TRBV11-1 to TRBJ2-3; 7 positions match TRBD2. Material: cord blood. The CDR3 nucleotides read TGTGCCAGCAGCTTAGCTAAGCGGGGTAAACGGACAGATACGCAGTATTTT. As protein: CASSLAKRGKRTDTQYF.